The T cell receptor (beta chain) under discussion was sequenced for a study of cytomegalovirus exposure and HLA in healthy donors. Study details: About 80 million unique TCRs from HLA-typed donors made up an early data release.

Primers included in the PCR were 60 Vbeta and 13 Jbeta primers. Only in-frame clones appear in the TCRdb table, and some are missing; sequencing was by immunoSEQ multiplex PCR. Its table lists around 40,000 clones. Study-wide points: Both high specificity and high sensitivity reportedly marked the classifier's diagnosis of cytomegalovirus status. The study dropped some indistinguishable V segments, TRBV6-2 and TRBV6-3 among them.

On this clone itself: Its antigen is unidentified.

Germline V lookup: CDR1 MNHNY, CDR2 SVGAGI (reference sequence). Trimming removed 6 bases from V and 6 bases from J; junction bases left unmatched: 9. This CDR3 is 16 amino acids long. This TCR derives from a middle-aged man in good health and CMV-seropositive. What was sequenced was PBMCs. J is TRBJ2-2 and V is TRBV6-6; TRBD1 matches 11 bases. The CDR3, as DNA: TGTGCCAGCAGCCCCTGGGGACAGGGGGACTCCGGGGAGCTGTTTTTT. Translated: CASSPWGQGDSGELFF.